Listed below are T cell receptor beta chains from one sample, sequenced in a study of CD4+ T cells in melanoma. Sequenced by immunoSEQ multiplex PCR; TCRdb stores in-frame clones only, minus some. The sample yields under 5,500 clones, about 61% seen once. Input material: cells from a culture (not recorded whether cultured in vitro). Source of these receptors: a human donor with melanoma. The CDR3 runs from the conserved cysteine through the conserved F or W. The D gene is left open where the match is weak. Clone size, where shown, is once, few, many, or a class for clones that have expanded.

.	TRBD1	TRBV28	TRBJ2-7	CASSTQGGSYEQYF	TGTGCCAGCAGCACACAGGGGGGATCCTACGAGCAGTACTTC
many	TRBD2	TRBV19	TRBJ2-2	CASNWLAGGINTGELFF	TGTGCCAGTAACTGGCTAGCGGGGGGGATAAACACCGGGGAGCTGTTTTTT
few	.	TRBV12-5	TRBJ2-2	CASGGSGELFF	TGTGCTAGTGGGGGCTCCGGGGAGCTGTTTTTT
.	TRBD1	TRBV5-1	TRBJ2-3	CASSLAGTDESTQYF	TGCGCCAGCAGCTTGGCCGGGACAGATGAGAGTACGCAGTATTTT
medium-sized	TRBD1	TRBV5-1	TRBJ1-2	CASSLAKAGGFYGYTF	TGCGCCAGCAGCTTGGCCAAGGCAGGGGGCTTCTATGGCTACACCTTC
.	.	TRBV30	TRBJ1-2	CAWRGAGSYGYTF	TGTGCCTGGAGAGGCGCAGGGAGCTATGGCTACACCTTC
.	.	TRBV14	TRBJ1-2	CASSQEMWGDPYYGYTF	TGTGCCAGCAGCCAAGAAATGTGGGGGGATCCTTACTATGGCTACACCTTC
few	.	TRBV14	TRBJ2-1	CASSHQGLGYYNEQFF	TGTGCCAGCAGCCATCAGGGTTTAGGGTACTACAATGAGCAGTTCTTC
.	.	TRBV7-3	TRBJ2-3	CASSSAGDTQYF	TGTGCCAGCAGCTCGGCCGGAGATACGCAGTATTTT
.	TRBD1	TRBV27	TRBJ1-5	CASRLHGQGNQPQHF	TGTGCCAGCAGATTGCATGGACAGGGCAATCAGCCCCAGCATTTT
.	.	TRBV10-1	TRBJ1-1	CASSGTRTSPTEAFF	TGCGCCAGCAGTGGAACCCGGACAAGCCCCACTGAAGCTTTCTTT
many	TRBD2	TRBV18	TRBJ2-7	CASSLRGESVGEQYF	TGTGCCAGCTCCCTCCGGGGGGAGAGCGTGGGCGAGCAGTACTTC